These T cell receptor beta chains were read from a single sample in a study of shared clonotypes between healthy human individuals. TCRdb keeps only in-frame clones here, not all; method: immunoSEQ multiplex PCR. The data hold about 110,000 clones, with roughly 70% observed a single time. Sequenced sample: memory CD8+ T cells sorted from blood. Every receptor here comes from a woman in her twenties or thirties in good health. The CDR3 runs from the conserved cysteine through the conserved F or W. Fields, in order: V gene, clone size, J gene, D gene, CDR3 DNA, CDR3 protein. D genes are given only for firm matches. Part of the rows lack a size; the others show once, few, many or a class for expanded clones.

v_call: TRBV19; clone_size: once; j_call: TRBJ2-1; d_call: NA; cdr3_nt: TGTGCCAGTAGTATAGCGGACTACAACAAGTACAATGAGCAGTTCTTC; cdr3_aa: CASSIADYNKYNEQFF
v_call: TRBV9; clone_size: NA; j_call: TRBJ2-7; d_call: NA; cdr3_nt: TGTGCCAGCAGCCCCGGGACGGTGGCCTACGAGCAGTACTTC; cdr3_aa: CASSPGTVAYEQYF
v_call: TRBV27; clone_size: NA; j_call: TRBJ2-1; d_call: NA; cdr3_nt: TGTGCCAGCAGTATACGTAACAATGAGCAGTTCTTC; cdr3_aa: CASSIRNNEQFF
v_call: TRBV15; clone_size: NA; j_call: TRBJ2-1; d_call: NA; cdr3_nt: TGTGCCACCAGCAGAGAGAATGAGCAGTTCTTC; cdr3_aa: CATSRENEQFF
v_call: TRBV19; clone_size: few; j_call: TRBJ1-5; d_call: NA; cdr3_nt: TGTGCCAGTAGGGGGACACTCACCAATCAGCCCCAGCATTTT; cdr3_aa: CASRGTLTNQPQHF
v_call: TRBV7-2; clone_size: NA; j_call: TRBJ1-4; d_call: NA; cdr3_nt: TGTGCCAGCACCCCGGGTAGGGGAAATGAAAAACTGTTTTTT; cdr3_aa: CASTPGRGNEKLFF
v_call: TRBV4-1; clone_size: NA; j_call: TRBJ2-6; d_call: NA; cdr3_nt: TGCGCCAGCAGCCACCGGGGTAGGTCAGGGGCCAACGTCCTGACTTTC; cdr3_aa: CASSHRGRSGANVLTF
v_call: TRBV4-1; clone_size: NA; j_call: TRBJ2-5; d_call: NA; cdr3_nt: TGCGCCAGCAGCCAACCACCCGGCGGAGAGACCCAGTACTTC; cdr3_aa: CASSQPPGGETQYF
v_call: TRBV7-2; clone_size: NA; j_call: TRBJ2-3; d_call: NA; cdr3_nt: TGTGCCAGCAGCGCCTACTTAGATACGCAGTATTTT; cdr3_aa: CASSAYLDTQYF
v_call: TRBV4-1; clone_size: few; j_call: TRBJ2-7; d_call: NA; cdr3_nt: TGCGCCAGCAGCCAAGCCCCCTCCGCCGGGGGCTTCTACGAGCAGTACTTC; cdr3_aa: CASSQAPSAGGFYEQYF
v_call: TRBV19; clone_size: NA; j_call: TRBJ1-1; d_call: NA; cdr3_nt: TGTGCCAGTAGTATAGAATACAGGGTGGGGAACACTGAAGCTTTCTTT; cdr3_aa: CASSIEYRVGNTEAFF
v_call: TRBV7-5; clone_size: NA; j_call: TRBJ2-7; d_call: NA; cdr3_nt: TGTGTCAGAAGCTTAGACAGAGGGTACGAGCAGTACTTC; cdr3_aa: CVRSLDRGYEQYF
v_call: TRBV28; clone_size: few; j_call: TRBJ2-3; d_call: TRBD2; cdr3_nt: TGTGCCAGCAGTCGCAGGACTAGCGGACCCACAGATACGCAGTATTTT; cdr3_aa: CASSRRTSGPTDTQYF
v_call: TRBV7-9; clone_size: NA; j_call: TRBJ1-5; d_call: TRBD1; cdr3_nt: TGTGCCAGCAGCCCCCAGGGGGCTGGCAATCAGCCCCAGCATTTT; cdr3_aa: CASSPQGAGNQPQHF
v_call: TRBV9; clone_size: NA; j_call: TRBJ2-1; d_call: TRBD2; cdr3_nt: TGTGCCAGCAGCCATTCTAAAGCGGGAGTAATCGACAATGAGCAGTTCTTC; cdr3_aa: CASSHSKAGVIDNEQFF
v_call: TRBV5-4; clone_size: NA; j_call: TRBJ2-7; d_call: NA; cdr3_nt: TGTGCCAGCAGCTACGGTATATACGAGCAGTACTTC; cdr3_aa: CASSYGIYEQYF
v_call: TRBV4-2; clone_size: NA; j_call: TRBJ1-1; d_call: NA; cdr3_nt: TGTGCCAGCAGCCAGGGGGTTGGCACTGAAGCTTTCTTT; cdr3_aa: CASSQGVGTEAFF
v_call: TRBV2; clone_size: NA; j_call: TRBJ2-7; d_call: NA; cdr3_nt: TGTGCCAGCAGTGCGACCAGCGGGCGCGCCTACGAGCAGTACTTC; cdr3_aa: CASSATSGRAYEQYF
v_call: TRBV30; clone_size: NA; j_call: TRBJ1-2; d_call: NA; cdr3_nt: TGTGCCAGGGAAGTCCCGGGTAGTGGCTACACCTTC; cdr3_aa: CAREVPGSGYTF
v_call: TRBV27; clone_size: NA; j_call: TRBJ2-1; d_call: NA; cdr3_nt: TGTGCCAGCAGTGAGCTTCACCTTTTATACAATGAGCAGTTCTTC; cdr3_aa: CASSELHLLYNEQFF
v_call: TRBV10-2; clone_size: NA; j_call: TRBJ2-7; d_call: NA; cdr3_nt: TGCGCCAGCGGAAGAGGGAACTACGAGCAGTACTTC; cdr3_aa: CASGRGNYEQYF
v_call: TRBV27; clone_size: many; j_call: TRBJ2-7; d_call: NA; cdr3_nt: TGTGCCAGCAGTTTTCAGGTGGCCTACGAGCAGTACTTC; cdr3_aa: CASSFQVAYEQYF
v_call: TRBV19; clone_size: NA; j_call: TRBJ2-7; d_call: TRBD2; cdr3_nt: TGTGCCAGTAGCCTAGCGGGAGGTAACGAGCAGTACTTC; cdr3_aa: CASSLAGGNEQYF
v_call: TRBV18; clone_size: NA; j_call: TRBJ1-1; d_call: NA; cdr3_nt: TGTGCCAGCTCACCACCGGGCGGTTTGCAGGGGTTGATCACTGAAGCTTTCTTT; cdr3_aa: CASSPPGGLQGLITEAFF
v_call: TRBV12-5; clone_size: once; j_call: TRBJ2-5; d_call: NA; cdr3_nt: TGTGCTAGTGGTTTGGAGCTCCAGGAGACCCAGTACTTC; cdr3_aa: CASGLELQETQYF
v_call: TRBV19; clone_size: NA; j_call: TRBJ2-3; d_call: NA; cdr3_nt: TGTGCCAGTAGTATCCAGGGCGCAGATACGCAGTATTTT; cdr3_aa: CASSIQGADTQYF
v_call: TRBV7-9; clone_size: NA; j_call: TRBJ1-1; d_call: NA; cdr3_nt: TGTGCCAGCAGCCCCGAGGGGTCCAGGGTCGACCCTGGAGAAGTTGAAGCTTTCTTT; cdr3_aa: CASSPEGSRVDPGEVEAFF
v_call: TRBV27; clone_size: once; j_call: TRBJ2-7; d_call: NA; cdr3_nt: TGTGCCAGCAGTTTATACGGTATTGGACCAAATTGGGATTACTACGAGCAGTACTTC; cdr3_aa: CASSLYGIGPNWDYYEQYF
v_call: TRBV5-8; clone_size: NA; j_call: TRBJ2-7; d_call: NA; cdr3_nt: TGTGCCAGCAGCCCAGCTCCACACGAGCAGTACTTC; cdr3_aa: CASSPAPHEQYF
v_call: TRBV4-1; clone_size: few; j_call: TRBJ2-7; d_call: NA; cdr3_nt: TGCGCCAGCAGCCAAAAGGGAAGCTTTGTGCACGGAGAGCAGTACTTC; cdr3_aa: CASSQKGSFVHGEQYF
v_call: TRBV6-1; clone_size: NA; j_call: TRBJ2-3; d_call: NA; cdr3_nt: TGTGCCAGCAGTGGGAGGGGGATATCAGATACGCAGTATTTT; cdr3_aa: CASSGRGISDTQYF
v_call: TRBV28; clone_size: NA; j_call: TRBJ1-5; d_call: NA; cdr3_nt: TGTGCCAGCAGTTTCGAGGGCAGGGTTAGTCTTAGCAATCAGCCCCAGCATTTT; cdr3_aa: CASSFEGRVSLSNQPQHF
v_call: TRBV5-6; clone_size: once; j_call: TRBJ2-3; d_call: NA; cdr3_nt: TGTGCCAGCAGCGGGTACAGGGAATGGAGCACAGATACGCAGTATTTT; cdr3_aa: CASSGYREWSTDTQYF
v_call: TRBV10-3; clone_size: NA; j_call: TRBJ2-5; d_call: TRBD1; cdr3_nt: TGTGCCATCAGCGCCTACCCCCGGGACAGGGCTATGAAGACCCAGTACTTC; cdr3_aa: CAISAYPRDRAMKTQYF
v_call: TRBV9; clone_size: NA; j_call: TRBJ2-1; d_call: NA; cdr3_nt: TGTGCCAGCAGCGTAGCGGGACTCCCAGACAATGAGCAGTTCTTC; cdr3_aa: CASSVAGLPDNEQFF
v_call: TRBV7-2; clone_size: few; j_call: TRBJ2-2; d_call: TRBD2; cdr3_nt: TGTGCCAGCAGCCCGGGACTAGCGGGTAACGGGGAGCTGTTTTTT; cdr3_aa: CASSPGLAGNGELFF
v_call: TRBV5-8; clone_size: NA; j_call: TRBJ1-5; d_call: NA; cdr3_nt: TGTGCCAGCAGCTTAGGTATATATAGCAATCAGCCCCAGCATTTT; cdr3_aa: CASSLGIYSNQPQHF
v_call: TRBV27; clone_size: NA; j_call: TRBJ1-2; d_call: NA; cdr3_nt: TGTGCCAGCACGGGGGGGGGTGGCGGCTACACCTTC; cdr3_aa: CASTGGGGGYTF
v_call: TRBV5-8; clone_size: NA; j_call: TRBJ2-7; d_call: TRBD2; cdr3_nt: TGTGCCAGCAGCTTGGATACTAGCGGCTCCTACGAGCAGTACTTC; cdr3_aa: CASSLDTSGSYEQYF
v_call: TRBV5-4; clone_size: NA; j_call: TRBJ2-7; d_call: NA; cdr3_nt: TGTGCCAGCAGCTTACCGGGACTTCGCGAGCAGTACTTC; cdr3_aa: CASSLPGLREQYF
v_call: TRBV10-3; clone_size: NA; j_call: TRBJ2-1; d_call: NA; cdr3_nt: TGTGCCATCAGTGCCGGAAATGAGCAGTTCTTC; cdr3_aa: CAISAGNEQFF
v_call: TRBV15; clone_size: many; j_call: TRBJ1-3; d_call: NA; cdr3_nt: TGTGCCACCAGGGATCTTAGGGGTTCCTCTGGAAACACCATATATTTT; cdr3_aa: CATRDLRGSSGNTIYF
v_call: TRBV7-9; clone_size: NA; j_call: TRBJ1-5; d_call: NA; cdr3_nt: TGTGCCAGCAGCTTAGGAGGGGAGTATGGACAGCCCCAGCATTTT; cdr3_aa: CASSLGGEYGQPQHF
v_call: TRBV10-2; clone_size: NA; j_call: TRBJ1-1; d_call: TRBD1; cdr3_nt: TGCGCCAGCAGTGTATCAGGGGGCGCAGGCGCTTTCTTT; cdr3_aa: CASSVSGGAGAFF
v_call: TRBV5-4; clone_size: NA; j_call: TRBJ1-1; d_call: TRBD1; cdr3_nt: TGTGCCAGCAGCTCAACCCATGAGGGACAGATCACTGAAGCTTTCTTT; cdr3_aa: CASSSTHEGQITEAFF
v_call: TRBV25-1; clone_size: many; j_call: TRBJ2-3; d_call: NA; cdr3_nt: TGTGCCAGCAGTGATCGAGACAGCACAGATACGCAGTATTTT; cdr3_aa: CASSDRDSTDTQYF
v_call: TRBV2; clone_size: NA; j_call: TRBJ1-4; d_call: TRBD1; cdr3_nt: TGTGCCAGCATTTTCGGACAGGGACCTAATGAAAAACTGTTTTTT; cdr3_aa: CASIFGQGPNEKLFF
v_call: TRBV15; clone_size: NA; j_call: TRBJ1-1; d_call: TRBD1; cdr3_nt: TGTGCCACCAGCAGAGATCGGACAGGGAGGGCTGAAGCTTTCTTT; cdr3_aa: CATSRDRTGRAEAFF
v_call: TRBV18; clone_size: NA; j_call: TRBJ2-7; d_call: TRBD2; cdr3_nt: TGTGCCAGCTCACCCACACCTAGCGGGCTAGCCTACGAGCAGTACTTC; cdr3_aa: CASSPTPSGLAYEQYF
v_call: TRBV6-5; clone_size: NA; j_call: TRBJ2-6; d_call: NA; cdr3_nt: TGTGCCAGCACCTCAAGCTTCTCTGGGGCCAACGTCCTGACTTTC; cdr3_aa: CASTSSFSGANVLTF
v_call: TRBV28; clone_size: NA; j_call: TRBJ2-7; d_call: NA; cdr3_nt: TGTGCCAGCAGTCCAGGGGAGGACCCACTGGGGGAGCAGTACTTC; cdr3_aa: CASSPGEDPLGEQYF
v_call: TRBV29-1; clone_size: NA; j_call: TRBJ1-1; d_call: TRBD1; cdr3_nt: TGCAGCGTTGGACGATCGACAGGGGTGGGCACTGAAGCTTTCTTT; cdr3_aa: CSVGRSTGVGTEAFF
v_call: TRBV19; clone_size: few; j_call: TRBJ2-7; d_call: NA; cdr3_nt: TGTGCCAGTAGTCCTGCCCCACGGAGCGAGCAGTACTTC; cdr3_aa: CASSPAPRSEQYF
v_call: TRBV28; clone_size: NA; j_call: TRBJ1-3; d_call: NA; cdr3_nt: TGTGCCAGCAGTTTACCGGCAGAAAAAGCCGTCTCTGGAAACACCATATATTTT; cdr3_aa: CASSLPAEKAVSGNTIYF
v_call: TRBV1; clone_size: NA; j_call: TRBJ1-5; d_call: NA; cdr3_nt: TGCGCCAGCAGCCAAGCGGGGGGGAACTATCAGCCCCAGCATTTT; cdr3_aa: CASSQAGGNYQPQHF
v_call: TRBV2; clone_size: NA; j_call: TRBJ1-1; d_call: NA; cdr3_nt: TGTGCCAGCAGTGAGACCAGCTTTCCCACTGAAGCTTTCTTT; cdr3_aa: CASSETSFPTEAFF